The entry that follows covers one T cell receptor (beta chain) sequence. The data stem from a study of shared clonotypes between healthy human individuals. Sequencing used immunoSEQ multiplex PCR; TCRdb keeps in-frame clones, though not all of them. This table has roughly 2.5 million clones, around 90% appearing once. The junction had 3 bases not matched to a gene; V was cut back by 4 bases and J by 7 bases. Germline loops: CDR1 MNHNS, CDR2 SASEGT. The CDR3 is 14 residues long. The chain employs TRBV6-1 and TRBJ1-3; TRBD1 matches at 11 bases. The sequence was obtained from a man between 18 and 29 years old in good health. The sequencing input was naive CD4+ T cells sorted from blood. Subset reported: CD45RA+ positively selected. This CDR3 is CASSVDRGLNTIYF. The DNA for the CDR3 is TGTGCCAGCAGTGTGGACAGGGGGCTGAACACCATATATTTT.